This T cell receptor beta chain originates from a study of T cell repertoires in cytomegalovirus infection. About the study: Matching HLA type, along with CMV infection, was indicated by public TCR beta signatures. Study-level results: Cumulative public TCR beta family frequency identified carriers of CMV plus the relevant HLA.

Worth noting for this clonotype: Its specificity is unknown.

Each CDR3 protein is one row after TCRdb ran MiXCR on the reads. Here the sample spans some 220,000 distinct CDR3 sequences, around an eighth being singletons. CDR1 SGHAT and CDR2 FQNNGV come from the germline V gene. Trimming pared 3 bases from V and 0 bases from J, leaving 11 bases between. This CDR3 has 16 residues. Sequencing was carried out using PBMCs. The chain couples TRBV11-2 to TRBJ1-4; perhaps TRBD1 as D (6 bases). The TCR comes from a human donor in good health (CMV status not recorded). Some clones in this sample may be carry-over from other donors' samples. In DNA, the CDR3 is TGTGCCAGCAGCTTCCGGGGGCTAGCAACTAATGAAAAACTGTTTTTT. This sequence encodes CASSFRGLATNEKLFF.